The 17 T cell receptor beta chains below were found in one sample sequenced in a study of cytomegalovirus exposure and HLA in healthy donors. PCR was performed using 60 Vbeta and 13 Jbeta primers. The data were produced by immunoSEQ multiplex PCR, yet TCRdb's version contains in-frame clones alone and is incomplete. The table shows 100,000 or so clones, with 75% to 85% occurring only once. The sequencing sample was made of PBMCs. These receptor sequences come from a man between 18 and 29 years old in good health and CMV-seronegative.

This chain uses TRBV30 with TRBJ1-6; TRBD1 is a possible D gene (5 bases). The V and J ends lost 0 bases and 7 bases respectively, with 7 bases between them. The CDR3 runs 13 residues. Germline-derived CDR1 and CDR2 are GTSNPN and SVGIG (reference sequence). The CDR3 DNA is TGTGCCTGGAGTGTTGCAGGGAATTCACCCCTCCACTTT. It specifies CAWSVAGNSPLHF.

CDR3 protein: CASTDQETQYF. The CDR3 region has the DNA TGTGCCAGCACAGACCAAGAGACCCAGTACTTC. The chain carries TRBV27 and TRBJ2-5; no definite D call. The V and J ends lost 7 bases and 0 bases respectively, with 3 bases between them. Per germline, CDR1 MNHEY and CDR2 SMNVEV (reference sequence). The CDR3 has 11 residues.

The genes are TRBV29-1 and TRBJ2-7, with TRBD2 identical over 14 bases. V lost 6 bases, J lost 0 bases, and 7 bases stayed unmatched. CDR3 length equals 16 residues. Germline values: CDR1 SQVTM, CDR2 ANQGSEA. CDR3: CSVTGLAGAASYEQYF. The CDR3 region has the DNA TGCAGCGTAACGGGACTAGCGGGAGCTGCCTCCTACGAGCAGTACTTC.

The chain recombines TRBV27 with TRBJ2-1; 9 nucleotides line up with TRBD2. This CDR3 is 14 amino acids long. V shed 7 bases and J 4 bases; nucleotides not matched to a gene: 5. Per germline, CDR1 MNHEY and CDR2 SMNVEV (reference sequence). DNA of the CDR3: TGTGCCAGCAAATTAGCGGGAGTTTACAATGAGCAGTTCTTC. Translated, it gives CASKLAGVYNEQFF.

This clone has only one observation. V gene TRBV4-2 combines with J gene TRBJ2-7; perhaps TRBD1 as D (6 bases). Trimming cost V 5 bases and J 3 bases, with 8 bases left between them. The V gene's germline CDR1 is LGHNA and CDR2 YNFKEQ. The CDR3 covers 12 residues. The CDR3 loop is CASSKQGYEQYF. Written as DNA, the CDR3 is TGTGCCAGCAGCAAACAGGGCTACGAGCAGTACTTC.

The V call is TRBV7-6, the J call TRBJ2-7, with 9 bases lining up with TRBD1. The V gene end was trimmed by 2 bases and the J gene end by 6 bases; junction bases not matched to a gene: 14. The germline V gene encodes CDR1 SGHVS and CDR2 FNYEAQ. The CDR3 length is 17 residues. The CDR3 here is CASSLLISGTGSGEQYF. CDR3 in DNA: TGTGCCAGCAGCTTACTCATTTCCGGGACAGGGAGCGGCGAGCAGTACTTC.

This clone was seen a single time. This chain connects TRBV5-1 to TRBJ2-7, with D perhaps TRBD1 (5 bases). Deletions cut 4 bases from V and 7 bases from J, with 9 bases between. The CDR3 consists of 11 residues. Per the germline V gene, CDR1 is SGHRS and CDR2 is YFSETQ. This CDR3 reads CASSLNREQYF. The CDR3 region has the DNA TGCGCCAGCAGCCTTAACAGGGAGCAGTACTTC.

CDR3 sequence reads: CASSSALGGDIQYF. Written as DNA, the CDR3 is TGTGCCAGCAGCTCCGCCCTCGGGGGGGACATTCAGTACTTC. The V and J genes are TRBV28 and TRBJ2-4; 8 bases fit TRBD2. V was pared by 6 bases and J by 8 bases, with 9 bases of the junction left unmatched. The germline V gene has CDR1 MDHEN and CDR2 SYDVKM. The CDR3 has 14 amino acids.

This clone was recorded a few times. The V gene is TRBV4-3, the J gene TRBJ2-7; D remains unclear. Germline-derived CDR1 and CDR2 are LGHNA and YSLEER. The CDR3 runs 15 residues. V shed 0 bases and J shed 2 bases, with 11 bases lying between them. CDR3 sequence: CASSQESIETYEQYF. DNA for the CDR3: TGCGCCAGCAGCCAAGAAAGTATTGAGACCTACGAGCAGTACTTC.

This chain connects TRBV28 to TRBJ2-3; TRBD2 matches 8 bases. V dropped 2 bases and J dropped 1; count of bases not matched to a gene: 2. This CDR3 comprises 15 residues. From germline, CDR1 is MDHEN and CDR2 SYDVKM. The CDR3 sequence is CASSLPREGTDTQYF. The CDR3 coding sequence is TGTGCCAGCAGTTTACCGCGGGAGGGCACAGATACGCAGTATTTT.

This clone was found a few times. One end of the junction does not line up with germline, which may come from a read error. This sequence joins TRBV6-1 and TRBJ2-7; 9 nucleotides align to TRBD2. The CDR3 has 12 amino acids. CDR1 is MNHNS and CDR2 is SASEGT in the germline V gene. CDR3 amino acids: CASSQAGGEQYF. CDR3 nucleotides: TGTGCCAGCAGTCAAGCGGGGGGCGAGCAGTACTTC.

The V gene is TRBV6-5, the J gene TRBJ1-1; no definite D call. The V gene lost 5 bases and the J gene lost 5 bases, with 12 bases spanning the gap. There are 13 residues in the CDR3. Per germline, CDR1 MNHEY and CDR2 SVGAGI. CDR3 nucleotides: TGTGCCAGCAGTGAGTCGAGGGATACTGAAGCTTTCTTT. The encoded protein is CASSESRDTEAFF.

The chain joins TRBV19 to TRBJ2-1; 11 bases map to TRBD2. CDR1 is LNHDA, CDR2 SQIVND, per germline (reference sequence). The CDR3 has 19 amino acids. The V segment lost 3 bases and the J segment 6 bases; nucleotides outside the gene matches: 16. CDR3 region: CASSIYARTGLAVINEQFF. CDR3 sequence (DNA): TGTGCCAGTAGTATCTATGCCCGGACGGGACTAGCGGTCATCAATGAGCAGTTCTTC.

V usage is TRBV10-2 and J usage is TRBJ1-1; 11 bases align to TRBD1. With 4 bases clipped from V and 4 bases from J, the junction kept 14 bases outside the gene matches. Germline CDR1 and CDR2: WSHSY and SAAADI. There are 18 residues in the CDR3. The DNA of the CDR3 is TGCGCCAGCAGTGCGAGGATCCCCGGGACAGGGGGGTTCACTGAAGCTTTCTTT. Its protein product is CASSARIPGTGGFTEAFF.

The chain links TRBV7-3 to TRBJ2-1; D gene uncertain. Deletions cut 2 bases from V and 6 bases from J, with 17 bases between. The CDR3 contains 16 residues. Germline V lookup: CDR1 SGHTA, CDR2 FQGTGA. The CDR3 region has the DNA TGTGCCAGCAGCTTAGCGGTCGGCAGACCGCGCAATGAGCAGTTCTTC. Protein sequence: CASSLAVGRPRNEQFF.

The chain combines TRBV19 with TRBJ2-1; 7 nucleotides agree with TRBD2. Germline V gene sequence: CDR1 LNHDA, CDR2 SQIVND (reference sequence). This CDR3 has 17 amino acids. V shed 0 bases, J shed 9 bases, and the junction held 14 bases outside the gene matches. CDR3 nucleotide sequence: TGTGCCAGTAGTATAGATCCCTCTCGGGGGAGGGTAGGTGAGCAGTTCTTC. Translation: CASSIDPSRGRVGEQFF.

The genes are TRBV5-8 and TRBJ2-2, with 7 bases matching TRBD2. The CDR3 extends over 15 amino acids. Unmatched junction bases numbered 4, after V lost 0 bases and J lost 5 bases. Germline V gene lookup returns CDR1 SGHTS and CDR2 YDEGEE. The CDR3 loop reads CASSLEGSGTGELFF. As DNA, the CDR3 is TGTGCCAGCAGCTTGGAGGGTAGCGGGACCGGGGAGCTGTTTTTT.